The TCR beta chain under discussion was sequenced for a study of blood T cell repertoires in COVID-19. Turning to the study itself: From T cells, B-cell-depleted T cells, or PBMCs came the material, which was cDNA or gDNA.

Per the original data handling: Reference gene primer amplification yielded estimated nucleated cell counts. This table comes from immunoSEQ multiplex PCR, and its TCRdb copy is limited to in-frame clones, with some not included. V and J calls plus clone size are reproduced from that table; the DNA served to infer D and trimming. The data contain approximately 65,000 clones, 80% to 90% of them seen just once; the ten biggest clones take up more than 0.95%. This clonotype originated in a man aged 40-49 years with acute or convalescent COVID-19. Sequenced sample: peripheral blood.

CDR3 protein: CSARRQGEAFF. The CDR3 bases are TGCAGTGCTCGAAGACAGGGAGAAGCTTTCTTT. The rearrangement links TRBV20-1 to TRBJ1-1, with 7 bases that match TRBD1. Germline V gene lookup returns CDR1 DFQATT and CDR2 SNEGSKA (reference sequence). J lost 8 bases, V lost 5 bases, and 5 bases had no gene match. This CDR3 is 11 amino acids long.